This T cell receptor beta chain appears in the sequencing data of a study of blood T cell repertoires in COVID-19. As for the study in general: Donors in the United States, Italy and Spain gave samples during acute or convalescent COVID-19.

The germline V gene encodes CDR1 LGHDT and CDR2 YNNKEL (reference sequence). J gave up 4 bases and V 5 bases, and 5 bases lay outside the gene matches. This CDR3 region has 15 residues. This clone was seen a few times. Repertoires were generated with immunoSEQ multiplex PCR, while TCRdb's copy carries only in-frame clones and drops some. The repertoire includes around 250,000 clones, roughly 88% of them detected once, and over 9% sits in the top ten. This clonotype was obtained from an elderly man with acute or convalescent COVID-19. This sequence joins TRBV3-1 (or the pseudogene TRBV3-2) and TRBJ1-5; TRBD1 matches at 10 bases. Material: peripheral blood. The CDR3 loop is CASSSTGGSNQPQHF. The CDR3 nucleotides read TGTGCCAGCAGCTCGACAGGGGGCTCGAATCAGCCCCAGCATTTT.